Given below is one T cell receptor beta chain in context. Its antigen is not identified. One end of the junction does not line up with germline, which may come from a read error. These data are taken from a study of post-analysis software for immune sequencing data. The wider study: Disease trajectories encompassed relapsing-remitting, secondary progressive and progressive-relapsing multiple sclerosis. General observations from the study: Patients carried roughly 5 TRBV segments more frequently than controls did, and TRBV5-6, TRBV5-1 and TRBV20-1 were among them. Same-batch samples co-clustered strongly by F measure. When compared against controls, multiple sclerosis patients showed significantly lower normalized Chao1 diversity.

cDNA libraries of TCR beta carried unique molecular identifiers. The source material, about 0.9 to 10 million T cells, gave rise to approximately 520,000 cDNA molecules. TCRdb fed the PCR reads into MiXCR, producing one record per CDR3 protein. Among roughly 800,000 distinct CDR3 sequences listed, around 50% were seen once. The CDR3 has 15 residues. Germline V gives CDR1 SQVTM, CDR2 ANQGSEA. This rearrangement joins TRBV29-1 to TRBJ2-7; 12 positions match TRBD1. The sequence was obtained from a girl aged 10 to 17 with multiple sclerosis. The sample comprised blood. CDR3 in amino acids: CSVAAPGQGASEQYF. For the CDR3, the DNA is TGCAGTGTTGCAGCCCCGGGACAGGGGGCGAGTGAGCAGTACTTC.